This passage covers 2 T cell receptor beta chains from one sample sequenced in a study of control samples from healthy donors and cancer patients. Only in-frame clones appear in the TCRdb table, and some are missing; sequencing was by immunoSEQ multiplex PCR. This sample has around 15,000 clones; about 87% occur once, and the top ten carry more than 9%. Material: PBMCs. These receptors originate from an older woman with colorectal cancer.

The V call is TRBV5-1, the J call TRBJ2-1; possibly TRBD2 for D (6 bases). Trimming removed 3 bases at V and 4 bases at J, with 11 bases between. CDR1 is SGHRS and CDR2 is YFSETQ in the germline V gene. The CDR3 has 14 residues. The CDR3 coding sequence is TGCGCCAGCAGCTGGGGCGGGACTTACAATGAGCAGTTCTTC. Its translation: CASSWGGTYNEQFF.

CDR3 nucleotides: TGTGCCAGCAGCTTGGCCTGGGGCAGGGGTATCTACGAGCAGTACTTC. Translation: CASSLAWGRGIYEQYF. J is TRBJ2-7 and V is TRBV5-6, with TRBD1 as a possible D gene (6 bases). Trimming cost V 0 bases and J 3 bases, with 16 bases left between them. The CDR3 length is 16 residues. Germline V gene data show CDR1 as SGHDT and CDR2 as YYEEEE.